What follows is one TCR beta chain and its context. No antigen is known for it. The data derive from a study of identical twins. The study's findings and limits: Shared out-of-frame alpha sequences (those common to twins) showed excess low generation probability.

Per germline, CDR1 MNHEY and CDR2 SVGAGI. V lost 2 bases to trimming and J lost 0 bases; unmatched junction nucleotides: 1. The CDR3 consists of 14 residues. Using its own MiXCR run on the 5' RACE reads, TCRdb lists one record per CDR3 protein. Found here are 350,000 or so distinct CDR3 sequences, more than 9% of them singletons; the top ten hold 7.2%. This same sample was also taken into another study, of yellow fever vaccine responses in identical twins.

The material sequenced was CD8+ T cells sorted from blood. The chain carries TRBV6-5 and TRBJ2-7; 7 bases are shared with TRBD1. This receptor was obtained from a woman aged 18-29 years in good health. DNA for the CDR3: TGTGCCAGCAGTTACGGGACAGCCTCCTACGAGCAGTACTTC. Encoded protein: CASSYGTASYEQYF.